This T cell receptor (beta chain) is drawn from a study of CD8+CD57+ T cells in acquired aplastic anemia. Study-wide findings and caveats: Patients versus controls showed no significant CD8+ Simpson's diversity difference. Roughly 28 was the count of CD8+ CDR3 sequences that patients shared with controls.

It was patients with CD8+CD57+ cell expansion by flow cytometry who were chosen for sequencing. Comments on this clonotype: Its specificity is unknown.

Germline loops: CDR1 KGHDR, CDR2 SFDVKD. The V segment lost 5 bases and the J segment 9 bases; nucleotides outside the gene matches: 6. This CDR3 is built from 14 residues. Using genomic DNA as the template, TCR beta VDJ and CDR3 profiling was carried out. MiXCR was run by TCRdb on the reads, yielding one entry per CDR3 protein. The data hold some 170,000 distinct CDR3 sequences, with about two thirds observed a single time. The rearrangement uses TRBV24-1 and TRBJ2-1, with 10 bases that match TRBD2. Sequenced material: sorted CD4+, CD8+, or CD8+CD57+ T cells (not recorded which) from PBMCs. The sequence came from a human donor with aplastic anemia. For the CDR3, the DNA is TGTGCCACCAGTGGGGGACTAGCGTATAGTGAGCAGTTCTTC. Amino acid sequence: CATSGGLAYSEQFF.